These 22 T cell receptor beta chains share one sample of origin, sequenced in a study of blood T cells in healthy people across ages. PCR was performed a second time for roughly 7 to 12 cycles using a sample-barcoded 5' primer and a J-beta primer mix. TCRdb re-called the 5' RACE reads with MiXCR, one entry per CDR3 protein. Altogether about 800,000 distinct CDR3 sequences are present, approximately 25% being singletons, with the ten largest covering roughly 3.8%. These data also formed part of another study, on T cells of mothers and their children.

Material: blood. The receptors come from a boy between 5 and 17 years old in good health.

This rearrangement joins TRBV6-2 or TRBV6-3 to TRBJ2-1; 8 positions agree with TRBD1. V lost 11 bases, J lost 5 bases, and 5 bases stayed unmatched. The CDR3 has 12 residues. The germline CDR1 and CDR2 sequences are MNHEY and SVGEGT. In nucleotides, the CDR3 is TGTGCCGACCGGGACAGGAACAATGAGCAGTTCTTC. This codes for CADRDRNNEQFF.

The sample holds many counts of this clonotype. The CDR3 spells CASSDRGLQPQHF. DNA of the CDR3: TGTGCCAGCAGTGACAGGGGGCTGCAGCCCCAGCATTTT. V usage is TRBV6-2 or TRBV6-3 and J usage is TRBJ1-5, with 10 nucleotides matching TRBD1. CDR3 size: 13 residues. Germline-derived CDR1 and CDR2 are MNHEY and SVGEGT. Trimming removed 5 bases from V and 7 bases from J; junction bases left unmatched: 2.

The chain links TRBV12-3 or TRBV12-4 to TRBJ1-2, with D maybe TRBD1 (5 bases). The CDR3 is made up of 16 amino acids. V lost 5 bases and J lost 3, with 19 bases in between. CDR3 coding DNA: TGTGCCAGCAGTCCCGAACGGGGGAATATCGACTATGGCTACACCTTC. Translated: CASSPERGNIDYGYTF.

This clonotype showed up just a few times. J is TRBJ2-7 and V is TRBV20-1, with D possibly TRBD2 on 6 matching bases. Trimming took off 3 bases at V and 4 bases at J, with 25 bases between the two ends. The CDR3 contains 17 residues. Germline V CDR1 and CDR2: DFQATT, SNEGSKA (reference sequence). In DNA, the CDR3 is TGCAGTGCTAGCGAGGGTCCAGCCTCTAGCGTTCTATACGAGCAGTACTTC. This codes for CSASEGPASSVLYEQYF.

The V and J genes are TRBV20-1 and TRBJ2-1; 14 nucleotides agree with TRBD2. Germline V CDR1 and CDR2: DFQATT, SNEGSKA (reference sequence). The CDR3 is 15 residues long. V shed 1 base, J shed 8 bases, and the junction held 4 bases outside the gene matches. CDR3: CSARVGTSGGYEQFF. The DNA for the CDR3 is TGCAGTGCTAGAGTCGGGACTAGCGGGGGCTATGAGCAGTTCTTC.

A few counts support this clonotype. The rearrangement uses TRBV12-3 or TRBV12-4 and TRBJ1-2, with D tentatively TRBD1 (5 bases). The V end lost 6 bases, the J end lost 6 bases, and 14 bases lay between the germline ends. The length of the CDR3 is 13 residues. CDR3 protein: CASSPGLGHGYTF. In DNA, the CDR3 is TGTGCCAGCAGCCCCGGTTTGGGGCATGGCTACACCTTC.

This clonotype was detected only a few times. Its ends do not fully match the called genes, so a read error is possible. CDR3 nucleotide sequence: TGTGCCAACAGTGGGGGACAGGTCGGGAATGAGCAGTTCTTC. It encodes CANSGGQVGNEQFF. The chain couples TRBV25-1 to TRBJ2-1; 8 positions agree with TRBD1. The CDR3 runs to 14 residues. Looked up from germline, CDR1 is MGHDK and CDR2 is SYGVNS.

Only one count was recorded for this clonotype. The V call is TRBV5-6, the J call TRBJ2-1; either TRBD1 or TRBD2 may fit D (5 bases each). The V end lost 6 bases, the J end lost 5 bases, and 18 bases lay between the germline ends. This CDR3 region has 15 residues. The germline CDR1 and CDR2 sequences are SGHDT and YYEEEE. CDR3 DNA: TGTGCCAGCACCCCGGGGACGAGGGTGAACAATGAGCAGTTCTTC. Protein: CASTPGTRVNNEQFF.

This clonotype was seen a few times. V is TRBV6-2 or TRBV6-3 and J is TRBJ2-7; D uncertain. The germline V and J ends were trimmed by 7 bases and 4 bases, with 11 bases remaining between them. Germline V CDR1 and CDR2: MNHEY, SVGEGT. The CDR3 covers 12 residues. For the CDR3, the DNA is TGTGCCAGCACCCTCCCAGATTACGAGCAGTACTTC. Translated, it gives CASTLPDYEQYF.

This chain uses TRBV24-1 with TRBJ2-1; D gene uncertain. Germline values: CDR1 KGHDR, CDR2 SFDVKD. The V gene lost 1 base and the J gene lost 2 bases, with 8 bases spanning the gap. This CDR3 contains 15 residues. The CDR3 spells CATSDFSTPYNEQFF. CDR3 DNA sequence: TGTGCCACCAGTGATTTCTCAACCCCCTACAATGAGCAGTTCTTC.

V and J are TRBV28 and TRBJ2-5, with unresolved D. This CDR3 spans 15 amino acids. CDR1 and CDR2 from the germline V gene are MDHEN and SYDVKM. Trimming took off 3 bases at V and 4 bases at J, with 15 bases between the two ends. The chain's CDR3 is CASSFTLVDLETQYF. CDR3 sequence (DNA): TGTGCCAGCAGTTTCACCTTGGTCGATTTAGAGACCCAGTACTTC.

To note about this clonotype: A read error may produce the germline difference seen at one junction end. Here the CDR3 reads CASSQVGMSSYDEQFF. CDR3 DNA: TGCGCCAGCAGCCAAGTGGGCATGAGCTCCTACGATGAGCAGTTCTTC. The chain carries TRBV4-3 and TRBJ2-1; D gene ambiguous. Germline V lookup: CDR1 LGHNA, CDR2 YSLEER. The CDR3 contains 16 residues.

CDR3 sequence: CASSLVAPETQYF. As DNA, the CDR3 is TGTGCCAGCAGCTTAGTGGCGCCGGAGACCCAGTACTTC. The rearrangement links TRBV7-9 to TRBJ2-5; the D is unclear. The CDR3 consists of 13 residues. Germline V CDR1 and CDR2: SEHNR, FQNEAQ (reference sequence). Trimming left V 1 base short and J 5 bases short, with 8 bases between.

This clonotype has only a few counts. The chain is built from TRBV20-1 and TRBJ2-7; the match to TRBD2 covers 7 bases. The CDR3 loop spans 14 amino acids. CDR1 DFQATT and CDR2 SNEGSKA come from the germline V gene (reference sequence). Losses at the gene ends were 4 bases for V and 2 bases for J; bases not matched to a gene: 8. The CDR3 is CSATLSGAPYEQYF. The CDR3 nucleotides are TGCAGTGCTACCTTAAGCGGGGCACCCTACGAGCAGTACTTC.

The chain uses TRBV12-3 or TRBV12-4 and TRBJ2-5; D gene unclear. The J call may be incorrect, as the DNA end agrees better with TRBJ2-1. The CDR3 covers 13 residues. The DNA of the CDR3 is TGTGCCAGCAGTTTAGAAGGCCGGGATGAGCAGTTCTTC. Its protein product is CASSLEGRDEQFF.

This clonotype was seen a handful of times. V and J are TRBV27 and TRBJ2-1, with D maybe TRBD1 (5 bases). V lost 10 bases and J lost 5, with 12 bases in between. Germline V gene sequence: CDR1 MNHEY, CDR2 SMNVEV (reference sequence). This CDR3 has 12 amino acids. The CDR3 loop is CATKWGNNEQFF. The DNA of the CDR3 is TGTGCCACCAAATGGGGCAACAATGAGCAGTTCTTC.

This CDR3 is CASSPQNNRGYEQYF. For the CDR3, the DNA is TGTGCCAGCAGCCCGCAAAACAACAGGGGCTACGAGCAGTACTTC. The chain joins TRBV27 to TRBJ2-7, with 7 bases lining up with TRBD1. The trim removed 6 bases at V and 3 bases at J, leaving 11 bases unmatched. Germline assignment: CDR1 MNHEY and CDR2 SMNVEV (reference sequence). This CDR3 spans 15 amino acids.

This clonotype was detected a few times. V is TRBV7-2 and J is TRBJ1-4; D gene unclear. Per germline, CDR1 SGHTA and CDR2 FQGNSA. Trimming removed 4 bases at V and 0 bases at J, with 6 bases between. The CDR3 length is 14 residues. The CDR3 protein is CASSSVATNEKLFF. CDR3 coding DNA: TGTGCCAGCAGCTCCGTCGCAACTAATGAAAAACTGTTTTTT.

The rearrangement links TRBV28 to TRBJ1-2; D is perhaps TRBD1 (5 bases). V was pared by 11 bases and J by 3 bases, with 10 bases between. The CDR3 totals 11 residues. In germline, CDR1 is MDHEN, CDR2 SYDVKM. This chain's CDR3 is CAGGDYYGYTF. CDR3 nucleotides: TGTGCCGGGGGGGACTACTATGGCTACACCTTC.

CDR3 coding DNA: TGTGCCAGCACTTCACTAGCGGCAAGCTCCTACGAGCAGTACTTC. It is translated as CASTSLAASSYEQYF. This chain uses TRBV28 with TRBJ2-7, with TRBD2 identical over 8 bases. CDR1 is MDHEN and CDR2 is SYDVKM in the germline V gene. Trimming removed 7 bases from V and 0 bases from J; junction bases left unmatched: 8. The CDR3 spans 15 residues.

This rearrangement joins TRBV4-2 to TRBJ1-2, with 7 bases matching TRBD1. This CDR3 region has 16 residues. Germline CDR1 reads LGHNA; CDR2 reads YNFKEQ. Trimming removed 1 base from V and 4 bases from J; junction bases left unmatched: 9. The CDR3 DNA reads TGTGCCAGCAGCCAAGGCCAAGGACAGGCCCCCTATGGCTACACCTTC. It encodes CASSQGQGQAPYGYTF.

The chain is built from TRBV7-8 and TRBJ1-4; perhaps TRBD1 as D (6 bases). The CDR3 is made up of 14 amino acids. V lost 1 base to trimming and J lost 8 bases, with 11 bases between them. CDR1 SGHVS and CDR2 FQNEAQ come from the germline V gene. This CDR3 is CASSLEGVSEKLFF. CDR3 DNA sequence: TGTGCCAGCAGCTTAGAGGGGGTGAGCGAAAAACTGTTTTTT.